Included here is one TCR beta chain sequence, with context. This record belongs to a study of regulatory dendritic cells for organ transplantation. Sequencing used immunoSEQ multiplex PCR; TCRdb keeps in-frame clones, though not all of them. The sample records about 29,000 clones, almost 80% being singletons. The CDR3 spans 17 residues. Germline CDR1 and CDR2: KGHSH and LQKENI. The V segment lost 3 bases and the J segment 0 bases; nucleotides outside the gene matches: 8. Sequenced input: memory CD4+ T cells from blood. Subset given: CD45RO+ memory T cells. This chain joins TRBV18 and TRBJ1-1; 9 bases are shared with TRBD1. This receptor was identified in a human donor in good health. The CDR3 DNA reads TGTGCCAGCTCACCGAACCCGGGACAGGGAATGAACACTGAAGCTTTCTTT. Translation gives CASSPNPGQGMNTEAFF.